This T cell receptor beta chain was captured in a study of T cell changes during pregnancy in multiple sclerosis. TCRdb's copy holds only in-frame clones and misses some; the assay was immunoSEQ multiplex PCR. There are some 51,000 clones in the sample; 94% occur only once, and more than 4% lies in the top ten. This clone has a handful of counts. Sequenced material: CD8+ T cells from peripheral blood mononuclear cells, taken in the first trimester of pregnancy. The receptor's source is a female donor with multiple sclerosis, enrolled in a pregnancy study.

The CDR3 DNA reads TGCGCCAGCAGCCAACGGACTAGCGGGAGTTTCAATGAGCAGTTCTTC. Translation gives CASSQRTSGSFNEQFF. V is TRBV4-1 and J is TRBJ2-1, with TRBD2 identical over 13 bases. Trimming removed 2 bases from V and 6 bases from J; junction bases left unmatched: 4. The CDR3 has 16 amino acids. Germline lookup yields CDR1 MGHRA and CDR2 YSYEKL.